The clone carrying this T cell receptor beta chain was observed a handful of times. Its target is unknown. The CDR3 totals 14 residues. The V gene end was trimmed by 4 bases and the J gene end by 4 bases; junction bases not matched to a gene: 3. Looked up from germline, CDR1 is LGHDT and CDR2 is YNNKEL (reference sequence). The authors ran a second PCR of 7 to 11 cycles using a sample-barcoded 5' primer and a J-beta primer mix. Via MiXCR, TCRdb re-called the 5' RACE reads, giving one row per CDR3 protein. The sample consists of some 940,000 distinct CDR3 sequences, approximately 32% of them appearing once. The sample originates from a study of blood T cells in healthy people across ages. Whole-study results and caveats: Lack of knowledge of donor CMV status possibly confounded expanded clonotype changes.

This same sample was also taken into another study, of T cells of mothers and their children. As that report states: The study obtained over 8 million TCR beta CDR3 reads per mother and some 3 million per child. Slightly higher but non-significant overlap marked related mother-child pairs versus unrelated pairs.

This sequence was found in a woman between 40 and 55 years old in good health. The chain joins TRBV3-1 to TRBJ2-3; 9 bases align to TRBD2. The sample taken for sequencing was blood. CDR3 in amino acids: CASSPASGADTQYF. The CDR3 nucleotides are TGTGCCAGCAGCCCGGCTAGCGGGGCAGATACGCAGTATTTT.